This TCR beta chain was found in a study of blood T cells in healthy people across ages. Alongside a J-beta primer mix, a sample-barcoded 5' primer served in a second PCR lasting about 7 to 12 cycles. Every individual sample yielded 2.5 million or more paired-end reads (each containing CDR3). MiXCR, applied by TCRdb to the 5' RACE reads, yields one record per CDR3 protein. The sample lists about 1.5 million distinct CDR3 sequences, around two fifths seen once, with roughly 7.9% in the top ten. This clonotype was recorded a few times. Its specificity is not known. General observations from the study: Significant beta diversity loss was already apparent by age approximately 38, declining roughly linearly. CMV status of donors was not determined, possibly confounding expanded clonotype changes. Correlation between TCR beta diversity and naive T cell percentage was strong.

The CDR3 spans 13 residues. Germline loops: CDR1 LNHNV, CDR2 YYDKDF (reference sequence). V lost 3 bases and J lost 7, with 10 bases in between. The source is a woman younger than 30 in good health. Source material: blood. The chain carries TRBV15 and TRBJ2-1; possibly TRBD1 for D (5 bases). The CDR3 nucleotides are TGTGCCACCAGCAGGGTAGGGGAAAATGAGCAGTTCTTC. It translates to CATSRVGENEQFF.